The 17 T cell receptor beta chains listed next were all sequenced from one sample in a study of OX40 agonist ivuxolimab in advanced cancers. Assay used: immunoSEQ multiplex PCR; TCRdb lists only in-frame clones, some missing. This sample has 15,000 to 20,000 clones; over 90% occur once, and the top ten carry approximately 7%. Sample: CD4+ or CD8+ T cells sorted from blood, taken in a trial of the OX40 agonist ivuxolimab. The receptors were sampled from an adult with an advanced solid tumor such as melanoma, head and neck, liver or kidney cancer.

This clone came up a few times. The genes are TRBV7-2 and TRBJ2-4; the D is unclear. V dropped 8 bases and J dropped 1 base, with 6 bases sitting between them. This CDR3 region has 12 residues. CDR1 and CDR2 from the germline V gene are SGHTA and FQGNSA. CDR3 coding DNA: TGTGCCAGCTCGGACGCCAAAAACATTCAGTACTTC. This codes for CASSDAKNIQYF.

The chain combines TRBV19 with TRBJ1-1; D is undetermined. CDR3 size: 13 residues. V lost 6 bases, J lost 11 bases, and 19 bases lay in between. Germline-derived CDR1 and CDR2 are LNHDA and SQIVND (reference sequence). DNA for the CDR3: TGTGCCAGTAGCCCTGGGCCCCCGGACGGGGCTTTCTTT. This sequence encodes CASSPGPPDGAFF.

The rearrangement uses TRBV19 and TRBJ1-1; perhaps TRBD1 as D (6 bases). This CDR3 region has 13 residues. V dropped 6 bases and J dropped 4 bases, with 12 bases sitting between them. Per germline, CDR1 LNHDA and CDR2 SQIVND (reference sequence). The CDR3 region has the DNA TGTGCCAGTAGGGGGGGCGGGACCACTGAAGCTTTCTTT. Its translation is CASRGGGTTEAFF.

The rearrangement joins TRBV5-6 to TRBJ2-1; D may be TRBD2 (6 bases). The CDR3 loop spans 17 amino acids. Trimming took off 0 bases at V and 2 bases at J, with 15 bases between the two ends. Germline loops: CDR1 SGHDT, CDR2 YYEEEE. This chain's CDR3 is CASSLGVKRVTYNEQFF. The CDR3 DNA is TGTGCCAGCAGCTTGGGGGTCAAGCGGGTGACCTACAATGAGCAGTTCTTC.

This chain uses TRBV27 with TRBJ2-1, with TRBD2 matching 9 bases. The V segment lost 3 bases and the J segment 4 bases; nucleotides outside the gene matches: 4. Germline V lookup: CDR1 MNHEY, CDR2 SMNVEV (reference sequence). There are 15 residues in the CDR3. The CDR3 DNA reads as TGTGCCAGCAGTTTGACCAGCGGGAGGTACAATGAGCAGTTCTTC. Translation: CASSLTSGRYNEQFF.

V usage is TRBV11-3 and J usage is TRBJ1-1; D remains ambiguous. Trimming stripped 5 bases from V and 9 bases from J, with 13 bases between. CDR3 size: 12 residues. Germline values: CDR1 SGHNT, CDR2 YENEEA. The CDR3: CASSPGPVKAFF. CDR3 in DNA: TGTGCCAGCAGCCCAGGTCCAGTGAAAGCTTTCTTT.

This chain joins TRBV19 and TRBJ1-3; unclear D gene. This CDR3 has 13 amino acids. V was shortened by 5 bases and J by 1 base, with 6 bases between the two germline ends. Germline V gene lookup returns CDR1 LNHDA and CDR2 SQIVND (reference sequence). CDR3 region: CASSWASGNTIYF. The CDR3 DNA sequence: TGTGCCAGTAGTTGGGCATCTGGAAACACCATATATTTT.

CDR3 nucleotides: TGTGCCAGCAGCTTAGTGGGGGACTACCCGATTTACGAGCAGTACTTC. Its translation: CASSLVGDYPIYEQYF. V and J are TRBV11-2 and TRBJ2-7; 7 nucleotides line up with TRBD2. CDR1 is SGHAT, CDR2 FQNNGV, per germline. This CDR3 has 16 amino acids. With V trimmed by 1 base and J by 4 bases, 10 bases remained unmatched.

This sequence joins TRBV5-1 and TRBJ2-3, with D perhaps TRBD1 or TRBD2 (6 bases each). The CDR3 spans 15 residues. Deletions cut 4 bases from V and 2 bases from J, with 14 bases between. The V gene's germline CDR1 is SGHRS and CDR2 YFSETQ. The CDR3: CASSPPGGPTDTQYF. The CDR3 nucleotides read TGCGCCAGCAGCCCACCCGGGGGCCCCACAGATACGCAGTATTTT.

This clone occurred once. The chain combines TRBV28 with TRBJ2-4, with D maybe TRBD1 (5 bases). Trimming left V 5 bases short and J 3 bases short, with 11 bases between. This CDR3 has 14 residues. Per germline, CDR1 MDHEN and CDR2 SYDVKM. The CDR3 nucleotides are TGTGCCAGCAGTCCGGACAACTTCAAAAACATTCAGTACTTC. Translation: CASSPDNFKNIQYF.

With regard to this clone: Compared with germline, one end of the junction differs, possibly owing to a read error. The V gene is TRBV28, the J gene TRBJ2-3, with 13 bases lining up with TRBD2. This CDR3 is 14 amino acids long. Germline V gene lookup returns CDR1 MDHEN and CDR2 SYDVKM. CDR3 protein: CGTSGVPSTDTQYF. Written as DNA, the CDR3 is TGCGGGACTAGCGGGGTACCTAGCACAGATACGCAGTATTTT.

This chain uses TRBV4-1 with TRBJ2-7, with D perhaps being TRBD1 or TRBD2 (5 bases each). CDR1 is MGHRA, CDR2 YSYEKL, per germline. Trimming shortened V by 4 bases and J by 6 bases, and 13 bases separated the two germline ends. This CDR3 contains 13 residues. CDR3 loop: CASSLGRAGEQYF. The CDR3 region has the DNA TGCGCCAGCAGCCTGGGGCGTGCGGGCGAGCAGTACTTC.

The chain is built from TRBV19 and TRBJ2-1; TRBD2 matches 7 bases. The J segment lost 6 bases and the V segment lost 11 bases, leaving 7 bases of the junction unmatched. The CDR3 sequence is 12 residues long. Germline lookup yields CDR1 LNHDA and CDR2 SQIVND (reference sequence). CDR3 bases: TGTGCCGTCGAGGAGCGGGGCAATGAGCAGTTCTTC. Translation gives CAVEERGNEQFF.

This sequence joins TRBV19 and TRBJ1-2; 9 nucleotides align to TRBD1. Unmatched junction bases numbered 11, after V lost 9 bases and J lost 3 bases. The CDR3 length is 15 residues. Per the germline V gene, CDR1 is LNHDA and CDR2 is SQIVND (reference sequence). CDR3 DNA sequence: TGTGCCAGCATGGGCGACAGGGGGGACTACTATGGCTACACCTTC. Translating it yields CASMGDRGDYYGYTF.

The gene calls are TRBV7-9 and TRBJ2-1; D gene ambiguous. The germline gives CDR1 SEHNR, CDR2 FQNEAQ (reference sequence). CDR3 size: 13 residues. V shed 5 bases and J shed 7 bases, with 12 bases lying between them. The DNA of the CDR3 is TGTGCCAGCAGCCCAACTATAGTGAATGAGCAGTTCTTC. Translated: CASSPTIVNEQFF.

The V call is TRBV19, the J call TRBJ2-5; TRBD2 matches at 7 bases. J was trimmed by 2 bases and V by 0 bases; bases with no gene match: 0. The CDR3 extends over 14 amino acids. Germline assignment: CDR1 LNHDA and CDR2 SQIVND (reference sequence). The CDR3: CASSIDGGQETQYF. The CDR3 DNA is TGTGCCAGTAGTATAGACGGGGGGCAAGAGACCCAGTACTTC.

The sample holds one count of this clone. The rearrangement joins TRBV29-1 to TRBJ2-1; no definite D call. Germline-derived CDR1 and CDR2 are SQVTM and ANQGSEA. This CDR3 spans 14 amino acids. Trimming took off 0 bases at V and 2 bases at J, with 8 bases between the two ends. CDR3 sequence (DNA): TGCAGCGTTGAAGATTCGAGTACCTACAATGAGCAGTTCTTC. Its translation: CSVEDSSTYNEQFF.